This passage covers 3 T cell receptor beta chains from one sample sequenced in a study of blood T cell repertoires in COVID-19. The data were produced by immunoSEQ multiplex PCR, yet TCRdb's version contains in-frame clones alone and is incomplete. The data hold 260,000 or so clones, with around 81% observed a single time. Material: peripheral blood. Receptors originate from a woman older than 75 with COVID-19, enrolled during active disease.

This clone was observed once. The chain has TRBV11-2 and TRBJ2-5; 13 bases fit TRBD2. Germline loops: CDR1 SGHAT, CDR2 FQNNGV. This CDR3 has 16 residues. Germline trimming cut 5 bases from V and 4 bases from J; bases unmatched to any gene: 7. The CDR3 DNA reads as TGTGCCAGCAGCCGCCGGACTAGCGGGAGATCAGAGACCCAGTACTTC. The encoded protein is CASSRRTSGRSETQYF.

The chain employs TRBV7-2 and TRBJ1-2, with D perhaps TRBD1 (6 bases). The CDR3 has 15 residues. Trimming pared 1 base from V and 4 bases from J, leaving 13 bases between. Germline-derived CDR1 and CDR2 are SGHTA and FQGNSA. The CDR3 DNA reads as TGTGCCAGCAGCTTAGGGCGGGGGGGCATCTATGGCTACACCTTC. Protein: CASSLGRGGIYGYTF.

The chain couples TRBV6-5 to TRBJ1-5; 7 nucleotides align to TRBD1. The CDR3 runs to 15 residues. Germline V gene sequence: CDR1 MNHEY, CDR2 SVGAGI. V gave up 7 bases and J gave up 3 bases; unmatched junction bases: 9. The CDR3 DNA sequence: TGTGCCAGCACCAGAGATGGACAGGCCAATCAGCCCCAGCATTTT. Translation: CASTRDGQANQPQHF.